This TCR beta chain originates from a study of siplizumab effects on memory and regulatory T cells. Findings and limits, study-wide: The authors could not assign a naive or memory phenotype to roughly 75-97% of proliferating CD4+ or CD8+ clones. With siplizumab, cumulative frequency of CD4+ memory-derived alloreactive sequences dropped significantly. Mappable CD4+ clones that were alloreactive averaged roughly 66% Treg-derived with siplizumab versus approximately 25% in controls.

In the case of this clone: Its cognate antigen is unknown.

This CDR3 contains 13 residues. The germline gives CDR1 SGHTA, CDR2 FQGTGA. The V end was cut by 5 bases, the J end by 3 bases, with 10 bases between. Around 10^5 TCR templates per sample were sequenced. This table comes from immunoSEQ multiplex PCR, and its TCRdb copy is limited to in-frame clones, with some not included. Altogether over 85,000 clones are present, approximately 93% being singletons, with the ten largest covering approximately 0.3%. The sequence was collected from a human donor in good health. Sequencing used non-Treg CD4+ T cells sorted from blood. The V and J genes are TRBV7-3 and TRBJ1-1, with D hard to call. CDR3 in DNA: TGTGCCAGCAGCCCAGGTACAGACACTGAAGCTTTCTTT. It specifies CASSPGTDTEAFF.